This TCR beta chain was retrieved from a study of CD8 T cells in ankylosing spondylitis. Germline V gene data show CDR1 as MRHNA and CDR2 as SNTAGT. With 4 bases removed from V and 0 bases from J, the gap between germline ends came to 8 bases. The length of the CDR3 is 14 residues. Overall study results and limits: Reactive arthritis synovial fluid and blood were previously reported to contain some motif variants. Characteristic of ankylosing spondylitis blood, it appeared, was a TCR beta motif comprising about 8 highly homologous variants. Reportedly, significant enrichment of disease-linked clones occurred in matched ankylosing spondylitis synovial fluid.

This clonotype was detected many times. Its specificity is unknown. Quantitative 5'-RACE with molecular barcodes produced the TCR beta libraries. TCRdb ran MiXCR on the 5' RACE reads and lists one entry per CDR3 protein. The sample shows about 300,000 distinct CDR3 sequences, approximately 10% of them seen only once. This sequence joins TRBV6-4 and TRBJ2-3, with D perhaps TRBD2 (6 bases). This TCR derives from a female donor with ankylosing spondylitis or in good health (not recorded which). The sample taken for sequencing was blood, either unsorted or a sorted T cell fraction (not recorded which). The CDR3 nucleotides read TGTGCCAGCAGTGCCGGGACTAGCACAGATACGCAGTATTTT. Translating gives CASSAGTSTDTQYF.